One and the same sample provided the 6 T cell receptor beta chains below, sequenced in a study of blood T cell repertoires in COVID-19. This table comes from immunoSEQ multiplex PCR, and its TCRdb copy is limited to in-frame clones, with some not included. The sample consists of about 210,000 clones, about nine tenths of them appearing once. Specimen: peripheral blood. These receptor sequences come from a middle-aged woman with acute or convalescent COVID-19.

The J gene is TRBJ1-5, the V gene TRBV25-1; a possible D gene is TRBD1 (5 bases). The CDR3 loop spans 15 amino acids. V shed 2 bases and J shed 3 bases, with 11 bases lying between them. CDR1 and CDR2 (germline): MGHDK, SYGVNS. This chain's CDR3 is CASSERGNVNQPQHF. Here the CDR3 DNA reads TGTGCCAGCAGTGAAAGGGGTAATGTCAATCAGCCCCAGCATTTT.

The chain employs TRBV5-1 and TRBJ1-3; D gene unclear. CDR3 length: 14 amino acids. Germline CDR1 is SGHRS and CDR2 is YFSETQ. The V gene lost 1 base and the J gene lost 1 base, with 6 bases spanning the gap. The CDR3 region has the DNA TGCGCCAGCAGCTTGTCCAGTTCTGGAAACACCATATATTTT. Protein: CASSLSSSGNTIYF.

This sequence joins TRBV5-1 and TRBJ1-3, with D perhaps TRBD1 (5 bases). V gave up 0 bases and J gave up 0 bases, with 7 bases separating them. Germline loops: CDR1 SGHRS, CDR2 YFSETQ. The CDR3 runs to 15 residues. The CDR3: CASSLVQGSGNTIYF. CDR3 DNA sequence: TGCGCCAGCAGCTTGGTGCAGGGCTCTGGAAACACCATATATTTT.

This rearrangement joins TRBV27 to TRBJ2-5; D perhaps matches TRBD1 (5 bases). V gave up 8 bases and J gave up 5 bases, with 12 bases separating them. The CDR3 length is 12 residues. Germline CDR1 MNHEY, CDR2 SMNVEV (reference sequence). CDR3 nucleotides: TGTGCCAGCGGACACCCCCTCGAGACCCAGTACTTC. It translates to CASGHPLETQYF.

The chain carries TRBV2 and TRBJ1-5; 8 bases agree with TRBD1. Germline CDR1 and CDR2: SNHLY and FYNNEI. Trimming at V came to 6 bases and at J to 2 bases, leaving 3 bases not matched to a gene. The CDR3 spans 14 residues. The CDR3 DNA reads TGTGCCAGCAGCCGGACAGGGCGCAATCAGCCCCAGCATTTT. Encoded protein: CASSRTGRNQPQHF.

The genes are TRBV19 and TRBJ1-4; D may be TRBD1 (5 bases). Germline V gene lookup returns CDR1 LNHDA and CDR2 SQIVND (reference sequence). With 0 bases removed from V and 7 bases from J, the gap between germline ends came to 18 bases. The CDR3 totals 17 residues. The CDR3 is CASSIDLFVQGGEKLFF. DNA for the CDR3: TGTGCCAGTAGTATAGATCTATTTGTCCAGGGCGGTGAAAAACTGTTTTTT. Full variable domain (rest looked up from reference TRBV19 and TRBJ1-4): DGGITQSPKYLFRKEGQNVTLSCEQNLNHDAMYWYRQDPGQGLRLIYYSQIVNDFQKGDIAEGYSVSREKKESFPLTVTSAQKNPTAFYLCASSIDLFVQGGEKLFFGSGTQLSVL.